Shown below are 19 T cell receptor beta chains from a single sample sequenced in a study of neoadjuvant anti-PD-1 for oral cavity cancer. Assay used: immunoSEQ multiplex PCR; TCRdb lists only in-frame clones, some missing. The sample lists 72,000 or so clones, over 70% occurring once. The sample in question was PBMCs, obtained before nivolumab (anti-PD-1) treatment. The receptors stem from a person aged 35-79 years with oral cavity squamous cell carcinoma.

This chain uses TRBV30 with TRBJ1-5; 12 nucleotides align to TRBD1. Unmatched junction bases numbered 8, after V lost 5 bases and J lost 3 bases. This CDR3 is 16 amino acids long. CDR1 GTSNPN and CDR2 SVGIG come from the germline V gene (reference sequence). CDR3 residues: CAWGKGQGAFNQPQHF. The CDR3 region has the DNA TGTGCCTGGGGAAAGGGACAGGGGGCTTTCAATCAGCCCCAGCATTTT.

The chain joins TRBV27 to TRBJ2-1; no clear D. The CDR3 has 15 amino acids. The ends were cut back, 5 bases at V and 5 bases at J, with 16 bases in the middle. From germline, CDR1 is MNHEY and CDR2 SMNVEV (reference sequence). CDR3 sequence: CASSATRTDNNEQFF. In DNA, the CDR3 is TGTGCCAGCAGTGCAACCCGAACCGACAACAATGAGCAGTTCTTC.

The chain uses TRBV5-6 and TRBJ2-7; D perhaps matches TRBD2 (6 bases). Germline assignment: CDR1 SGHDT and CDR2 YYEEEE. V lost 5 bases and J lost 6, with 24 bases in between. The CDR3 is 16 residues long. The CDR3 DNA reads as TGTGCCAGCAGTTCCACCCGCCGGGGGATTCTGGGCGAGCAGTACTTC. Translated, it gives CASSSTRRGILGEQYF.

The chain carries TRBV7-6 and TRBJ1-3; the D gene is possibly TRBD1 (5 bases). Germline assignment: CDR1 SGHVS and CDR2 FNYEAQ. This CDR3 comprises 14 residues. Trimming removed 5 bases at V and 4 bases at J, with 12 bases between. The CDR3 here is CASSRTGPGNTIYF. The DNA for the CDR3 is TGTGCCAGCAGCCGAACAGGTCCCGGAAACACCATATATTTT.

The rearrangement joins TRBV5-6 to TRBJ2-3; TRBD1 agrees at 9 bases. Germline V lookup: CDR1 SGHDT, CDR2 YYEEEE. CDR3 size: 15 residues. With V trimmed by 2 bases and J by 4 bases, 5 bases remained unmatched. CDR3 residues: CASSFVDRGADTQYF. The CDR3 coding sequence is TGTGCCAGCAGCTTTGTGGACAGGGGTGCAGATACGCAGTATTTT.

Here the CDR3 DNA reads TGTGCCATCAGTGCCGATCGACTAGCGGACAACTCCTACGAGCAGTACTTC. Its protein product is CAISADRLADNSYEQYF. The genes are TRBV10-3 and TRBJ2-7; TRBD2 matches 9 bases. V gave up 4 bases and J gave up 0 bases; unmatched junction bases: 10. The CDR3 has 17 residues. The germline V gene has CDR1 ENHRY and CDR2 SYGVKD.

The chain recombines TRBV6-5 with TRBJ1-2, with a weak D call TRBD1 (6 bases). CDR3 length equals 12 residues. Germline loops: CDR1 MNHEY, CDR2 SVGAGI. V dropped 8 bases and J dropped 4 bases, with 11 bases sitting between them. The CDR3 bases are TGTGCCAGCGGAAGAGGGGGCTATGGCTACACCTTC. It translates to CASGRGGYGYTF.

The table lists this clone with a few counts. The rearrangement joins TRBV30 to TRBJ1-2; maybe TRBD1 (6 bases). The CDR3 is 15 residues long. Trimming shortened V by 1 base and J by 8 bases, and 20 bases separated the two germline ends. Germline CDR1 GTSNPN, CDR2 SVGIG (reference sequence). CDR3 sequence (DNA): TGTGCCTGGAGTGGACCGGGGAGGGGGATGTTGGGCTACACCTTC. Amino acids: CAWSGPGRGMLGYTF.

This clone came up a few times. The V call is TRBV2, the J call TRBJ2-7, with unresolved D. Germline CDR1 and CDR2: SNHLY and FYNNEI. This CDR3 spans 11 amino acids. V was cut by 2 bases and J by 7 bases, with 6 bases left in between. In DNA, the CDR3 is TGTGCCAGCAGTGAACCGGGTGAGCAGTACTTC. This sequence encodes CASSEPGEQYF.

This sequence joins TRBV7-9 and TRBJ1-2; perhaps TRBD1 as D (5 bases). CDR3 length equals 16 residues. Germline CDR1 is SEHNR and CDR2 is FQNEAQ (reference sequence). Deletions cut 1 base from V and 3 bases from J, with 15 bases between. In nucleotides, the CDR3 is TGTGCCAGCAGCTTAGAGGTTCAGGGTTTTTACTATGGCTACACCTTC. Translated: CASSLEVQGFYYGYTF.

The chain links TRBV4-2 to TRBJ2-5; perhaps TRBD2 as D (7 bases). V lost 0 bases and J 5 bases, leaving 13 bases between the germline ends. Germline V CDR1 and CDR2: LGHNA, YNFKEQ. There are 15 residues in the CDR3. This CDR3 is CASSQDRGGGETQYF. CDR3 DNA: TGTGCCAGCAGCCAAGATCGGGGAGGGGGGGAGACCCAGTACTTC.

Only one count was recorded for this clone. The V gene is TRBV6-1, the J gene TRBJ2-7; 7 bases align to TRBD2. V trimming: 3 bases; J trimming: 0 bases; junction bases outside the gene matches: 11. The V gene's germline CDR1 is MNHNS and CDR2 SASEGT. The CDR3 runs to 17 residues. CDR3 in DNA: TGTGCCAGCAGTGAGGGGTTTTCTAGCGGCAACTCCTACGAGCAGTACTTC. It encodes CASSEGFSSGNSYEQYF.

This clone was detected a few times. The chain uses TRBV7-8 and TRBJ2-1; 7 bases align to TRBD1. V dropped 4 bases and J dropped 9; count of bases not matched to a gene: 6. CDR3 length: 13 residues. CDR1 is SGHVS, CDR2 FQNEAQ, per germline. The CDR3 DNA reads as TGTGCCAGCAGCTACGTCAGGGACAGTGAGCAGTTCTTC. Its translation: CASSYVRDSEQFF.

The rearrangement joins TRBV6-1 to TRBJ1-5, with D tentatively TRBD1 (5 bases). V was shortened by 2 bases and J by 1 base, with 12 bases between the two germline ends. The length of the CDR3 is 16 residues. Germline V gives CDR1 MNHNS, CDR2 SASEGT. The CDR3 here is CASSEWGEISNQPQHF. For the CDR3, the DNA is TGTGCCAGCAGTGAATGGGGGGAAATAAGCAATCAGCCCCAGCATTTT.

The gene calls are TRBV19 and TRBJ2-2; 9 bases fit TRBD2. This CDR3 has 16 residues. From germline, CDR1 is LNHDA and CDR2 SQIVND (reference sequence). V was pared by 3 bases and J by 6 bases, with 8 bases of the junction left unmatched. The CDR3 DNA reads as TGTGCCAGTAGTATTGTAGCGGGAGCTGAGTCCGGGGAGCTGTTTTTT. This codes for CASSIVAGAESGELFF.

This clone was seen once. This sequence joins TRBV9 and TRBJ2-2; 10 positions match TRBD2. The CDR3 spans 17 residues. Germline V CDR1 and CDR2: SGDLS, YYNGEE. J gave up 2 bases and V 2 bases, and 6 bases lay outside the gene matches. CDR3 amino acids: CASSVPRTSGNTGELFF. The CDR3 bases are TGTGCCAGCAGCGTCCCTAGGACTAGCGGAAACACCGGGGAGCTGTTTTTT.

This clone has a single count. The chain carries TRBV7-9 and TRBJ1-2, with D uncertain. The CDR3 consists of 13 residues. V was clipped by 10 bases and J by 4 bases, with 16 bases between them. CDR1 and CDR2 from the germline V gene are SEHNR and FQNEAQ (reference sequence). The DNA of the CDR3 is TGTGCCATCGGAGTCACCCCAACCTATGGCTACACCTTC. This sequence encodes CAIGVTPTYGYTF.

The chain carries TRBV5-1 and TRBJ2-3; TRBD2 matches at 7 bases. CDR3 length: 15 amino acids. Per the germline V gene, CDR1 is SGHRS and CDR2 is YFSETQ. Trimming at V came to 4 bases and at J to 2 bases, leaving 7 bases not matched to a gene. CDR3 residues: CASSGGSGHTDTQYF. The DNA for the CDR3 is TGCGCCAGCAGCGGAGGTAGCGGGCACACAGATACGCAGTATTTT.

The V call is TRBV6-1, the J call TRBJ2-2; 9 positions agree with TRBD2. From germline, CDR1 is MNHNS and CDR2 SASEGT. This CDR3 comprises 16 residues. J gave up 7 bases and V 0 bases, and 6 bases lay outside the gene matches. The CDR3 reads CASSEAQLAGHGELFF. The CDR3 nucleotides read TGTGCCAGCAGTGAAGCCCAGCTAGCGGGGCACGGGGAGCTGTTTTTT.